This T cell receptor beta chain was sequenced during a study of cytomegalovirus exposure and HLA in healthy donors. General study results and limits: At a 0.05 false discovery rate, a later analysis found about 17,000 TCR beta sequences to be associated with HLA alleles.

On this clone itself: The antigen is unknown.

Amplification used 60 Vbeta primers and 13 Jbeta primers. Libraries were prepared by immunoSEQ multiplex PCR; TCRdb keeps only in-frame clonotypes and omits some of them. Found here are a few hundred thousand clones, over 90% of them singletons; the top ten hold approximately 1.5%. Germline V lookup: CDR1 SGHRS, CDR2 YFSETQ. This CDR3 has 15 residues. Material: PBMCs. The receptor comes from a girl aged 2 to 10 in good health and CMV-seronegative. This rearrangement joins TRBV5-1 to TRBJ2-5; D possibly corresponds to TRBD2 (6 bases). The J call may be faulty, since TRBJ2-7 better matches the DNA end. The CDR3 DNA sequence: TGCGCCAGCAGCGTTGGGCGGGGCCTCTCCTACGAGCAGTACTTC. Translation gives CASSVGRGLSYEQYF.